This T cell receptor beta chain is drawn from a study of T cells in Graves' hyperthyroidism and ophthalmopathy. The wider study: Peripheral blood was obtained at initial diagnosis, preceding any treatment.

In this sample, this clonotype turned up many times. Hyperthyroidism of Graves' type that showed no ophthalmopathy progression within 18 months was stable. Diagnosing involved the use of clinical symptoms, serum thyroxine and TRAb, thyroid ultrasound and orbital computed tomography. Amplified regions were TCR beta CDR3 sequences from RNA transcripts. The HTBI primer set served for first-round RT-PCR of the TCR CDR3. TCRdb redid the calling of the multiplex PCR reads with MiXCR, one entry per CDR3 protein. The sample yields a few hundred thousand distinct CDR3 sequences, over 13% seen once. The source of this sequence is a young woman with Graves' hyperthyroidism. The material sequenced was blood.

The CDR3 DNA is TGTGCCAGCAGTTTAGCGGACGACTCCTACAATGAGCAGTTCTTC. It yields the protein CASSLADDSYNEQFF. This chain links TRBV27 with TRBJ2-1, with D unclear. CDR1 and CDR2 from the germline V gene are MNHEY and SMNVEV (reference sequence). With 2 bases removed from V and 0 bases from J, the gap between germline ends came to 8 bases. This CDR3 region has 15 residues.